This is a list of T cell receptor beta chains from one sample in a study of shared clonotypes between healthy human individuals. Sequencing was performed with immunoSEQ multiplex PCR; in TCRdb, only in-frame clones are kept and a portion is missing. The top ten hold approximately 1.7% of the sample, which has about 2,200,000 clones, approximately 94% seen once. Input material: naive CD8+ T cells from PBMCs. These receptors originate from a man younger than 30 in good health. Some clones in this sample may be carry-over from other donors' samples. CDR3s leave out the opening cysteine and the closing phenylalanine or tryptophan.

TRBV5-6	TRBJ2-5	ASSLKSGGGRETQY
TRBV7-2	TRBJ2-1	ASSGWTSGGTYNEQF
TRBV4-1	TRBJ1-2	ASSQEFSRPYGYT
TRBV4-1	TRBJ2-7	ASSPTQGSYEQY
TRBV6-6	TRBJ1-4	ASTKGSGGLNEKLF
TRBV2	TRBJ1-5	ASRESYSNQPQH
TRBV7-9	TRBJ2-7	ASSPRAGNEQY
TRBV19	TRBJ2-7	ASSIYSDLPYEQY
TRBV11-2	TRBJ1-2	ASSPLQGVGYGYT
TRBV13	TRBJ2-1	ASSLFLLADIEQF
TRBV2	TRBJ2-7	ASRTVSEASYEQY
TRBV25-1	TRBJ2-7	ATVRDTFGEQY
TRBV4-3	TRBJ2-1	ASSQDWGQGVNEQF
TRBV27	TRBJ1-5	ASSFRESNQPQH
TRBV28	TRBJ2-2	ASRQENTGELF
TRBV15	TRBJ1-1	ATSRVWNTEAF
TRBV30	TRBJ2-7	AWSVYSFRYEQY
TRBV21-1	TRBJ2-4	ASSKARQGARRVAKNIQY
TRBV28	TRBJ2-1	ASTGGLAGPYNEQF
TRBV19	TRBJ2-1	ASSIVGSGRANEQF
TRBV9	TRBJ2-7	ASSPRAAGAEQY
TRBV5-1	TRBJ2-7	ASSLDGYYEQY
TRBV7-9	TRBJ2-2	ASSLALANTGELF
TRBV19	TRBJ2-2	ASSISRGLTGELF
TRBV4-1	TRBJ2-1	ASSQVPGAANEQF
TRBV5-6	TRBJ1-2	ASSLGEGARYGYT
TRBV6-1	TRBJ2-5	ASRDRGEETQY
TRBV4-1	NA	ASSQTTGFSYEQY
TRBV6-5	TRBJ2-7	ASSYWGSEQY
TRBV25-1	TRBJ1-3	ASSERTGAGNTIY